This T cell receptor beta chain comes out of a study of blood T cell repertoires in COVID-19. At the level of the study: PBMCs, B-cell-depleted T cells, or T cells provided the cDNA or gDNA that made up the material.

The V gene end was trimmed by 6 bases and the J gene end by 0 bases; junction bases not matched to a gene: 5. The CDR3 is 15 residues long. CDR1 and CDR2 from the germline V gene are KGHSH and LQKENI. Profiling relied on immunoSEQ multiplex PCR, and the TCRdb table lists in-frame clones only, not all of them. The sample holds approximately 90,000 clones, about 88% seen once. This rearrangement joins TRBV18 to TRBJ2-1, with 7 bases identical to TRBD2. Sequenced material: peripheral blood. The TCR sequence derives from a woman aged 80 or older with acute or convalescent COVID-19. The CDR3 DNA reads TGTGCCAGCTCTGGGGGGGTAGGCTCCTACAATGAGCAGTTCTTC. It specifies CASSGGVGSYNEQFF.